These 12 T cell receptor beta chains were sequenced from one sample in a study of T cells in Graves' hyperthyroidism and ophthalmopathy. Amplification yielded TCR beta CDR3 regions, with RNA transcripts as the source. Primed by the HTBI set, a first-round RT-PCR was run on the TCR CDR3. TCRdb recomputed calls from the multiplex PCR reads with MiXCR, one row per CDR3 protein. This sample has around 340,000 distinct CDR3 sequences, with around 17% found just once. Specimen: blood. The source of these receptors is a man aged 30 to 39 with Graves' hyperthyroidism.

This clonotype was found many times. The chain links TRBV12-3 or TRBV12-4 to TRBJ1-4; D is possibly TRBD1 (6 bases). The CDR3 runs to 16 residues. Trimming removed 5 bases at V and 2 bases at J, with 15 bases between. The CDR3 DNA follows: TGTGCCAGCAGTCAGACAGGCCCCGGGACTAATGAAAAACTGTTTTTT. This sequence encodes CASSQTGPGTNEKLFF.

Comment on this clonotype: A much larger clone lies one base from this, so it may be a read error. The rearrangement joins TRBV28 to TRBJ1-5, with a possible D match to TRBD1 (5 bases). Between the trimmed V and J ends, which lost 3 bases and 1 base, there was a span of 13 bases. This CDR3 has 16 amino acids. The germline gives CDR1 MDHEN, CDR2 SYDVKM. DNA of the CDR3: TGTGCCAGCAGTTTCCTCGAACAGGAGAGCAATCAGCCCCAGCATTTT. Its translation: CASSFLEQESNQPQHF.

This clonotype appeared many times. The gene calls are TRBV7-9 and TRBJ1-2, with 7 bases matching TRBD1. CDR1 is SEHNR and CDR2 is FQNEAQ in the germline V gene (reference sequence). The junction had 7 bases not matched to a gene; V was cut back by 5 bases and J by 1 base. The CDR3 has 15 amino acids. The CDR3 DNA is TGTGCCAGCAGCAAGGGACAGCGAAATAACTATGGCTACACCTTC. Protein product: CASSKGQRNNYGYTF.

The chain uses TRBV12-3 or TRBV12-4 and TRBJ2-2; D may correspond to TRBD1 or TRBD2 (5 bases each). The V end was cut by 5 bases, the J end by 6 bases, with 7 bases between. This CDR3 is 12 amino acids long. CDR3 sequence: CASSRDAGELFF. The DNA for the CDR3 is TGTGCCAGCAGTCGGGACGCCGGGGAGCTGTTTTTT.

The chain couples TRBV27 to TRBJ2-6; D is unresolved. Trimming stripped 4 bases from V and 4 bases from J, with 14 bases between. This CDR3 region has 16 residues. Per germline, CDR1 MNHEY and CDR2 SMNVEV (reference sequence). The CDR3 DNA is TGTGCCAGCAGTTCCGCGTTCCCCCCGGGGGCCAACGTCCTGACTTTC. This gives the protein CASSSAFPPGANVLTF.

This clonotype was recorded many times. The rearrangement joins TRBV3-1 to TRBJ1-1; tentatively, D is TRBD1 (5 bases). Trimming cost V 6 bases and J 1 base, with 9 bases left between them. The CDR3 is 13 residues long. Germline loops: CDR1 LGHDT, CDR2 YNNKEL (reference sequence). The CDR3, as DNA: TGTGCCAGCAGTTCAGGACAGAACACTGAAGCTTTCTTT. Protein product: CASSSGQNTEAFF.

There are many counts of this clonotype. The chain uses TRBV2 and TRBJ2-2; D may correspond to TRBD1 or TRBD2 (5 bases each). V lost 6 bases and J lost 1, with 9 bases in between. From germline, CDR1 is SNHLY and CDR2 FYNNEI. The length of the CDR3 is 14 residues. The CDR3 sequence is CASRGTVNTGELFF. CDR3 coding DNA: TGTGCCAGCAGAGGGACCGTGAACACCGGGGAGCTGTTTTTT.

The gene calls are TRBV3-1 and TRBJ2-2; tentative D call: TRBD2 (6 bases). Trimming took off 0 bases at V and 6 bases at J, with 11 bases between the two ends. The germline V gene has CDR1 LGHDT and CDR2 YNNKEL (reference sequence). The length of the CDR3 is 15 residues. The CDR3 region is CASSQEGWGAGELFF. CDR3 in DNA: TGTGCCAGCAGCCAAGAGGGTTGGGGGGCCGGGGAGCTGTTTTTT.

Ten or more counts support this clonotype. The chain links TRBV6-1 to TRBJ1-1; 7 bases agree with TRBD1. CDR1 is MNHNS, CDR2 SASEGT, per germline. V lost 7 bases to trimming and J lost 2 bases; unmatched junction nucleotides: 4. The CDR3 runs to 13 residues. CDR3 nucleotide sequence: TGTGCCAGCATACGACAGGGTAACACTGAAGCTTTCTTT. This encodes CASIRQGNTEAFF.

This clonotype was detected ten times or more. The chain is built from TRBV29-1 and TRBJ2-3; 8 bases map to TRBD2. Germline CDR1 reads SQVTM; CDR2 reads ANQGSEA. Losses at the gene ends were 8 bases for V and 2 bases for J; bases not matched to a gene: 9. This CDR3 is built from 14 residues. The chain's CDR3 is CSTGTGGVTDTQYF. CDR3 nucleotides: TGCAGCACGGGGACGGGAGGGGTCACAGATACGCAGTATTTT.

The chain has TRBV6-1 and TRBJ1-5; D perhaps matches TRBD1 (6 bases). The CDR3 runs 13 residues. With 5 bases removed from V and 7 bases from J, the gap between germline ends came to 12 bases. CDR1 MNHNS and CDR2 SASEGT come from the germline V gene. The DNA of the CDR3 is TGTGCCAGCAGTTTCTACAGGGACCAGCCCCAGCATTTT. Its translation: CASSFYRDQPQHF.

The sample holds a few counts of this clonotype. V and J are TRBV20-1 and TRBJ1-2; TRBD1 might be the D (5 bases). From germline, CDR1 is DFQATT and CDR2 SNEGSKA (reference sequence). This CDR3 is built from 9 residues. Trimming took 5 bases from V and 12 from J, leaving 10 bases between them. The CDR3 coding sequence is TGCAGTGCTTCCGGGACGCACACCTTC. Translation: CSASGTHTF.